What follows is one T cell receptor (beta chain) and its context. As yet, its antigen is unknown. These data are taken from a study of siplizumab effects on memory and regulatory T cells. From germline, CDR1 is SNHLY and CDR2 FYNNEI. V was cut by 7 bases and J by 7 bases, with 13 bases left in between. The CDR3 consists of 13 residues. TCRdb keeps only in-frame clones here, not all; method: immunoSEQ multiplex PCR. The sample shows about 100,000 clones, more than 90% of them seen only once. General observations from the study: Siplizumab caused a significant drop in alloreactive sequences traceable to unstimulated CD4+ memory cells.

Sequencing was performed on CD4+ T cells sorted from blood. The J gene is TRBJ2-2, the V gene TRBV2; the D gene is possibly TRBD1 (5 bases). The clonotype was recovered from a human donor in good health. Some clones in this sample may be carry-over from other donors' samples. The CDR3: CASTLDMGGELFF. CDR3 coding DNA: TGTGCCAGCACTCTGGACATGGGCGGGGAGCTGTTTTTT.